This T cell receptor (beta chain) was found in a study of T-cell reconstitution after alpha-beta-depleted transplantation in children. As it was prepared, the TCRbeta library received unique molecular identifiers. In TCRdb, the PCR reads were re-called with MiXCR into one record per CDR3 protein. The table includes about 230,000 distinct CDR3 sequences, roughly 9% detected once. This clonotype was seen ten or more times. The sample consisted of PBMCs from the stem cell graft donor, taken from the stem cell graft. This TCR was sampled from a human donor who donated a stem cell graft to a child with acute lymphoblastic leukemia.

The CDR3 coding sequence is TGTGCCAGCAGCCGAAGGGGCTTCGAGCCCTACGAGCAGTACTTC. It yields the protein CASSRRGFEPYEQYF. The genes are TRBV5-6 and TRBJ2-7; D possibly corresponds to TRBD1 (5 bases). The germline V gene has CDR1 SGHDT and CDR2 YYEEEE. V dropped 4 bases and J dropped 2 bases, with 16 bases sitting between them. This CDR3 region has 15 residues.